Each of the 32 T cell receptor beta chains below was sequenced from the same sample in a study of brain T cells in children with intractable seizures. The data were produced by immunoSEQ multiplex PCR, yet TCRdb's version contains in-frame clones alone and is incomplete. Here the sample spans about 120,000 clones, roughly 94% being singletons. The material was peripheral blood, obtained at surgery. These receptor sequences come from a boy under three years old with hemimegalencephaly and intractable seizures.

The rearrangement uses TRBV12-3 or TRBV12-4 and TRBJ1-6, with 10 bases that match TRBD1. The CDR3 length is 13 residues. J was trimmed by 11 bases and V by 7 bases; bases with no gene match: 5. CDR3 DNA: TGTGCCAGCACCCCGGACAGGGGGGCACCCCTCCACTTT. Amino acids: CASTPDRGAPLHF.

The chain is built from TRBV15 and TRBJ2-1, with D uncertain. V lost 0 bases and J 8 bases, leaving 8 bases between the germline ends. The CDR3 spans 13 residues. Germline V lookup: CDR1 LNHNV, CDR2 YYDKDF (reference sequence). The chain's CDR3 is CATSRDYRDEQFF. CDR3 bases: TGTGCCACCAGCAGAGATTACCGCGATGAGCAGTTCTTC.

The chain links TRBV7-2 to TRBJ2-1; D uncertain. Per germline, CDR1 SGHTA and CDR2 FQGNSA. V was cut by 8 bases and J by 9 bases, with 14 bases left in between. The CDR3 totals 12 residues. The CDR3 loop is CASLLLAGEQFF. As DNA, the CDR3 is TGTGCCAGCCTGTTACTTGCCGGTGAGCAGTTCTTC.

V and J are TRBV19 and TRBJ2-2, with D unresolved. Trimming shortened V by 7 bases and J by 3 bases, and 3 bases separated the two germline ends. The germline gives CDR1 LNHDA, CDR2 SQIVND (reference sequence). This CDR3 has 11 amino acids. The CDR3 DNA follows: TGTGCCAGTAAATACACCGGGGAGCTGTTTTTT. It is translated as CASKYTGELFF.

The CDR3 is CASRREQGAYSSYNSPLHF. Here the CDR3 DNA reads TGCGCCAGCAGACGGGAGCAGGGAGCATATAGCTCCTATAATTCACCCCTCCACTTT. This rearrangement joins TRBV4-3 to TRBJ1-6; tentatively, D is TRBD1 (5 bases). Looked up from germline, CDR1 is LGHNA and CDR2 is YSLEER. CDR3 size: 19 residues. Trimming left V 6 bases short and J 0 bases short, with 21 bases between.

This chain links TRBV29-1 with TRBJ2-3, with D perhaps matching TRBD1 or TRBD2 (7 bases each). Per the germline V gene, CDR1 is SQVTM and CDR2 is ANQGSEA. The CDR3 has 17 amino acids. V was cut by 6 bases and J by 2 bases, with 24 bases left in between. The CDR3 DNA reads TGCAGCGTACAGGGGCTAGCGGTCCCCCGGGTCACAGATACGCAGTATTTT. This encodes CSVQGLAVPRVTDTQYF.

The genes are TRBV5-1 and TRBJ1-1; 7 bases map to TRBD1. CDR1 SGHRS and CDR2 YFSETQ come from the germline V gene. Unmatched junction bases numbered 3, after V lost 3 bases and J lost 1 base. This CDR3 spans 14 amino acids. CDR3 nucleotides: TGCGCCAGCAGCTCCTACAGGGGGAACACTGAAGCTTTCTTT. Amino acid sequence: CASSSYRGNTEAFF.

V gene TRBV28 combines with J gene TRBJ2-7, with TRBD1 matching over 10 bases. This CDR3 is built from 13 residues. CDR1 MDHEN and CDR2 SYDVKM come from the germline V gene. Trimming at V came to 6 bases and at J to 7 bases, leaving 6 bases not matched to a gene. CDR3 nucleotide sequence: TGTGCCAGCAGAGGGACAGGGGAGTGGGAGCAGTACTTC. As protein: CASRGTGEWEQYF.

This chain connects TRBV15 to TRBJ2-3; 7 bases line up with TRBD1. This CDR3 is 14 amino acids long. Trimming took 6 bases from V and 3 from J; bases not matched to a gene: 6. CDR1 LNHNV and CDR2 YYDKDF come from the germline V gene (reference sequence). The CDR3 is CATRSARGTDTQYF. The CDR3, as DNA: TGTGCCACCAGATCTGCCAGGGGGACAGATACGCAGTATTTT. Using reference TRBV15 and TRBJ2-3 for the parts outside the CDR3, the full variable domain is DAMVIQNPRYQVTQFGKPVTLSCSQTLNHNVMYWYQQKSSQAPKLLFHYYDKDFNNEADTPDNFQSRRPNTSFCFLDIRSPGLGDTAMYLCATRSARGTDTQYFGPGTRLTVL.

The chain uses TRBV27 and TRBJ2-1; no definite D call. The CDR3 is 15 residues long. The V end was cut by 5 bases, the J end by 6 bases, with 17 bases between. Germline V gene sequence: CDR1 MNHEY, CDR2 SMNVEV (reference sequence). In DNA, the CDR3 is TGTGCCAGCAGTCTCTCCCCTGTAGCACGCAATGAGCAGTTCTTC. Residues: CASSLSPVARNEQFF.

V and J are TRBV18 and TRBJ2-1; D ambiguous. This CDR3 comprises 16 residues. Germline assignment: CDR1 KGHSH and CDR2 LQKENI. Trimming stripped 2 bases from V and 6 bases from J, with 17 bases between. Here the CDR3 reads CASSPIGLPRPNEQFF. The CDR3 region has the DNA TGTGCCAGCTCACCAATCGGGCTTCCCAGACCCAATGAGCAGTTCTTC.

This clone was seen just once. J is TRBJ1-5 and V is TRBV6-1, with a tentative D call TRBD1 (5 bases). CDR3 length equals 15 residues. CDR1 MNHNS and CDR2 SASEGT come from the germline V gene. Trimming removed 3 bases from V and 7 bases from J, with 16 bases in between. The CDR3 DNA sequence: TGTGCCAGCAGTGACAAGGGAGGAGGGGCGCAGCCCCAGCATTTT. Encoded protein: CASSDKGGGAQPQHF.

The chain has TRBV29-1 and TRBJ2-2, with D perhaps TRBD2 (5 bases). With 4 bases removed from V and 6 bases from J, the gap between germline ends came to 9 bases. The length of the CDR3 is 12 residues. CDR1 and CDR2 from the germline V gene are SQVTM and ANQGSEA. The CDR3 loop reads CSVGGLAGELFF. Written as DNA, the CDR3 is TGCAGCGTTGGAGGGTTGGCCGGGGAGCTGTTTTTT.

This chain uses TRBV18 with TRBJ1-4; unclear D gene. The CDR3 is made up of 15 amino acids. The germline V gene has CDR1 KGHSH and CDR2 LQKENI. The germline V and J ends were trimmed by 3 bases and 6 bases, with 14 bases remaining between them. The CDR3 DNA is TGTGCCAGCTCACCGAGTCGGGAGACTCATGAAAAACTGTTTTTT. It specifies CASSPSRETHEKLFF.

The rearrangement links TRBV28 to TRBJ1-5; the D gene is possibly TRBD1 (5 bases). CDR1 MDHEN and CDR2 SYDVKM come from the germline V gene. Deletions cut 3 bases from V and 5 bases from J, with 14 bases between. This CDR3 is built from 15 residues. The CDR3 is CASSFRWQGDQPQHF. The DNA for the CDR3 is TGTGCCAGCAGTTTTCGGTGGCAGGGAGATCAGCCCCAGCATTTT.

The DNA for the CDR3 is TGCGCCAGCAGCCAATGGGCGGGATCCCAAAACATTCAGTACTTC. Protein sequence: CASSQWAGSQNIQYF. The chain couples TRBV4-3 to TRBJ2-4; TRBD2 might be the D (6 bases). Trimming removed 2 bases from V and 5 bases from J, with 13 bases in between. CDR3 size: 15 residues. Germline CDR1 reads LGHNA; CDR2 reads YSLEER.

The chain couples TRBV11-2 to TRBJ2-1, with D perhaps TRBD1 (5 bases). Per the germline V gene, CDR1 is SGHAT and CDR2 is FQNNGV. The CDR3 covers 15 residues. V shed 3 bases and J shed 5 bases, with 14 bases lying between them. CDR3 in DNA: TGTGCCAGCAGCTTGGGGCTGACTGGGGACAATGAGCAGTTCTTC. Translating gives CASSLGLTGDNEQFF.

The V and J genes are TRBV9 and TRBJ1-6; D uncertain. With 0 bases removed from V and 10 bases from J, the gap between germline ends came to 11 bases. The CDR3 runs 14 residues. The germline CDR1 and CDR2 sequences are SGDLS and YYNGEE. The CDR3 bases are TGTGCCAGCAGCGTAGAGGGATTCCGCTCACCCCTCCACTTT. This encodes CASSVEGFRSPLHF.

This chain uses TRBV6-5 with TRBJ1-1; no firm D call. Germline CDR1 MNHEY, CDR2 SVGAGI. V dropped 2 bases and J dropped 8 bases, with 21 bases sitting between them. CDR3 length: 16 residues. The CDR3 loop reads CASSYPYRENTSEAFF. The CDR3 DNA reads TGTGCCAGCAGTTACCCCTACAGAGAGAACACATCAGAAGCTTTCTTT.

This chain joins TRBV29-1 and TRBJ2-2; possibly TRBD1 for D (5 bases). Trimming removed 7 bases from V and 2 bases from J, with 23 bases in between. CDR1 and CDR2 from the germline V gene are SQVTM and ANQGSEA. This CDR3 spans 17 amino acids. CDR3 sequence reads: CSARELTTEYNTGELFF. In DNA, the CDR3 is TGCAGCGCCCGCGAACTTACGACAGAATACAACACCGGGGAGCTGTTTTTT.

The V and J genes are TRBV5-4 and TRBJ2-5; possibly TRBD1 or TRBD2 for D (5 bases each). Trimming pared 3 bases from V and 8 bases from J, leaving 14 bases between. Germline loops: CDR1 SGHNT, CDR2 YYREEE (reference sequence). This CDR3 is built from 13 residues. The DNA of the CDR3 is TGTGCCAGCAGCTCACGGGACGAGAGAACCCAGTACTTC. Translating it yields CASSSRDERTQYF.

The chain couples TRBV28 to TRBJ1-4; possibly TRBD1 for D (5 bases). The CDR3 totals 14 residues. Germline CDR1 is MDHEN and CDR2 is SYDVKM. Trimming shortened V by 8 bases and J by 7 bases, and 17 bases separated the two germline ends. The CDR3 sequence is CASGGVEGGEKLFF. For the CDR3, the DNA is TGTGCCAGCGGGGGGGTCGAGGGAGGTGAAAAACTGTTTTTT. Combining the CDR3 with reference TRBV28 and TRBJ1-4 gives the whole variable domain DVKVTQSSRYLVKRTGEKVFLECVQDMDHENMFWYRQDPGLGLRLIYFSYDVKMKEKGDIPEGYSVSREKKERFSLILESASTNQTSMYLCASGGVEGGEKLFFGSGTQLSVL.

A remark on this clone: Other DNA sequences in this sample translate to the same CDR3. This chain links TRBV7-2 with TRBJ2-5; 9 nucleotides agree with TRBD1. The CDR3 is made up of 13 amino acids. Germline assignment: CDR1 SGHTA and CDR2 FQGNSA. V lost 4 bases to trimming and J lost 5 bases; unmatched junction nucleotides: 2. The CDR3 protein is CASSYRGRETQYF. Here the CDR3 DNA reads TGTGCCAGCAGCTACAGGGGGCGCGAGACCCAGTACTTC.

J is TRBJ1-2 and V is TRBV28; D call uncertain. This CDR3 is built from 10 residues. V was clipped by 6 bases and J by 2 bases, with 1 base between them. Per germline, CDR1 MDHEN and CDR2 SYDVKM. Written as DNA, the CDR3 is TGTGCCAGCAGGAACTATGGCTACACCTTC. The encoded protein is CASRNYGYTF.

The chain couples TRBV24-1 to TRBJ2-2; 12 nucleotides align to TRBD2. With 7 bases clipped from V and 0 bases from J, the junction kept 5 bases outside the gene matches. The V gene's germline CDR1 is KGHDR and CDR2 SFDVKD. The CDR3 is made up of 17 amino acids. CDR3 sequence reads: CATSPTSGRSNTGELFF. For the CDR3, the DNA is TGTGCCACCAGCCCCACTAGCGGGAGGTCGAACACCGGGGAGCTGTTTTTT.

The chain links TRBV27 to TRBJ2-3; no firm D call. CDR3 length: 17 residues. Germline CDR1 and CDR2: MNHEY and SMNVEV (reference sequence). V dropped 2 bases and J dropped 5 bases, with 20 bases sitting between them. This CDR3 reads CASSLRLGLTEEDTQYF. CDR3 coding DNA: TGTGCCAGCAGTTTAAGGTTAGGGCTAACCGAGGAAGATACGCAGTATTTT.

CDR3 residues: CASSTGETQYF. DNA for the CDR3: TGCGCCAGCAGCACGGGAGAGACCCAGTACTTC. The chain has TRBV5-1 and TRBJ2-5; D not certain. Germline V CDR1 and CDR2: SGHRS, YFSETQ. This CDR3 region has 11 residues. Trimming took 4 bases from V and 4 from J, leaving 5 bases between them.

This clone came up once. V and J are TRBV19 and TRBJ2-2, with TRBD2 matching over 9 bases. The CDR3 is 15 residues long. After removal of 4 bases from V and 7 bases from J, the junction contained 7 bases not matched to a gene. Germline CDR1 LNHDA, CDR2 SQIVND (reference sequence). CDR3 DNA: TGTGCCAGTAGTAGCGGGAGGGCCCTCGGCGGGGAGCTGTTTTTT. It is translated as CASSSGRALGGELFF.

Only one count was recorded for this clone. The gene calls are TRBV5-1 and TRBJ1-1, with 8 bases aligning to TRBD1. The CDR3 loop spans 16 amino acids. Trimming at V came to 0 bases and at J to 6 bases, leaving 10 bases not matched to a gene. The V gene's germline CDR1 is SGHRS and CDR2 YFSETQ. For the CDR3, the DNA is TGCGCCAGCAGCTTGGCCGGAAGCAGGGGGCGATCTGAAGCTTTCTTT. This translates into CASSLAGSRGRSEAFF.

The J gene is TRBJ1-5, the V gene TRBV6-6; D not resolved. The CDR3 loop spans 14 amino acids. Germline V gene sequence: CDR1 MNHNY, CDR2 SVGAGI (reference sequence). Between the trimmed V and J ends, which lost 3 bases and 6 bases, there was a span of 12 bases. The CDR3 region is CASSYEQLGQPQHF. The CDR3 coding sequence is TGTGCCAGCAGTTATGAACAGTTGGGTCAGCCCCAGCATTTT.

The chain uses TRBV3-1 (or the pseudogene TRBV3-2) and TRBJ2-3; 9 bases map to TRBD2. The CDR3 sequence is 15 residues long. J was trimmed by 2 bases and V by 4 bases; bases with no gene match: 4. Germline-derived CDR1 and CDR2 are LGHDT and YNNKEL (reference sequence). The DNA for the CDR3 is TGTGCCAGCAGCCCCATAGCGGGAGACACAGATACGCAGTATTTT. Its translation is CASSPIAGDTDTQYF.

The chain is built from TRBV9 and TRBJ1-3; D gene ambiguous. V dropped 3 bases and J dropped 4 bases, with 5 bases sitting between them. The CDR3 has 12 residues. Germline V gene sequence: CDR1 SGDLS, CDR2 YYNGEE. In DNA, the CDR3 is TGTGCCAGCAGCGGGTTGGGAAACACCATATATTTT. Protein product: CASSGLGNTIYF.